This T cell receptor (beta chain) stems from a study of blood T cell repertoires in COVID-19. Study summary: Researchers got acute and convalescent COVID-19 samples from the United States, Italy and Spain. PBMCs, B-cell-depleted T cells, or T cells were the source of the cDNA or gDNA that made up the material.

In germline, CDR1 is MDHEN, CDR2 SYDVKM. Trimming pared 4 bases from V and 1 base from J, leaving 14 bases between. The CDR3 runs to 16 residues. In the authors' workflow: Quantification of nucleated cells was approximated via reference gene primer amplification. Clones were sequenced by immunoSEQ multiplex PCR, and TCRdb holds only the in-frame ones, with some missing. The D gene and trimming were derived from the DNA, and the V and J assignments and clone size from that table. The sample holds some 140,000 clones, around 79% seen once. The material sequenced was peripheral blood. This receptor was obtained from a man aged 60-69 years with acute or convalescent COVID-19. V and J are TRBV28 and TRBJ2-1; TRBD1 might be the D (6 bases). In DNA, the CDR3 is TGTGCCAGCAGTTCTTCCGGGACAAGGTCCTACAATGAGCAGTTCTTC. Translation: CASSSSGTRSYNEQFF. Drawing the rest from reference TRBV28 and TRBJ2-1, the complete variable domain is DVKVTQSSRYLVKRTGEKVFLECVQDMDHENMFWYRQDPGLGLRLIYFSYDVKMKEKGDIPEGYSVSREKKERFSLILESASTNQTSMYLCASSSSGTRSYNEQFFGPGTRLTVL.